Reported below is one T cell receptor (gamma chain). This clone was seen repeatedly, ten times or more. Its antigen remains unidentified. A far larger clone is a single base away, which makes a read error likely. The sample carries other DNA sequences with the same CDR3. Receptor amplification or capture employed multiplex PCR. The data were produced on an Illumina MiSeq. From each sorted gammadelta T cell sample, both TCR gamma (TRG) and TCR delta (TRD) chains were sequenced. Turning to the authors' computational methods: The repertoire analyses drew on clonotype tree plots, the accumulated frequency of the top 20 clonotypes, and diversity index (DI) and D75 metrics. With CATT, TCRdb called clones again from the public reads; duplicate DNA rows were later joined. For this entry, the V and J calls and clone size follow TCRdb and not the study's own pipeline. This sample comprises more than 12,000 gamma-chain clones, around 1.5% of them detected only once. The ten most abundant clones make up around 26% of the sample.

This sample was taken from a study of γδ T cells in repeated Plasmodium falciparum infection (dated by TCRdb to the early 2020s). Concerning the study at large: The natural-infection arm enrolled Malian children exposed to intense seasonal malaria transmission, compared against age and gender matched Australian children. Four controlled human malaria infections were administered to five or six malaria-naive U.S. adults over around 600 days by bites from P. falciparum NF54-infected Anopheles stephensi mosquitoes. Samples from controlled-infection subjects were taken at baseline, just before selected infections, and 21 days after each infection. Malian gammadelta TCR repertoires were analysed cross-sectionally during no-transmission periods and were analysed longitudinally across acute febrile malaria episodes. Using both natural infection in Mali and controlled human malaria infection, the study looked at the way repeated Plasmodium falciparum infection shapes the human gammadelta T cell repertoire.

For bulk TCR repertoire analysis, Vgamma9/Vdelta2+ and Vdelta2-negative gammadelta T cell populations were isolated by flow sorting from peripheral blood mononuclear cells. The CDR1 and CDR2 encoded by the germline V gene (reference sequence) are GITISATS and ISYDGTV. Its CDR3 holds 17 amino acids, cysteine through phenylalanine. Only CDR3 DNA is held: 51 bases, read in frame from base 1. Study-level results and caveats: In Vdelta2-negative, largely Vdelta1+, gammadelta TCR repertoires, repeated controlled infections appeared to drive waves of new clonotype selection. Vgamma9/Vdelta2+ TCR repertoires showed a highly stable polyclonal repertoire over time and infection, with many inter-individual overlapping TCRgamma sequences. Because the controlled-infection cohort was small, analysis of inter-individual variability in gammadelta T cell responses was limited. Generalizability was limited because the Malian cohort was drawn from a small rural village of predominantly one ethnic group. Vdelta2-negative gammadelta TCR repertoires from Malian children appeared more clonally expanded, less diverse and less shared than those of Australian children.

The receptor was derived from a pool of human donors (malaria-infected and uninfected, not separated). The sequencing input was gamma-delta T cells from blood. The chain was built from TRGV9 and TRGJ1 or TRGJ2. The CDR3 in this case is CALWDPTQKGVNYKKLF. The nucleotide sequence is TGCGCCTTGTGGGACCCCACCCAAAAGGGTGTAAATTATAAGAAACTCTTT.